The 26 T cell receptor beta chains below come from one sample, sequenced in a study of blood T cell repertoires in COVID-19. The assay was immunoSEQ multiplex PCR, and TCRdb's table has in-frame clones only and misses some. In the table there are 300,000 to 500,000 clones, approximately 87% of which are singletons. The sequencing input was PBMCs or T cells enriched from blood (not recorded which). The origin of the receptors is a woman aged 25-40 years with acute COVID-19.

CDR3 protein: CASSLRHLYNEQFF. CDR3 sequence (DNA): TGTGCCAGCAGCTTAAGACACCTCTACAATGAGCAGTTCTTC. This sequence joins TRBV7-3 and TRBJ2-1; D remains ambiguous. The CDR3 length is 14 residues. Trimming pared 1 base from V and 3 bases from J, leaving 7 bases between. Germline V lookup: CDR1 SGHTA, CDR2 FQGTGA.

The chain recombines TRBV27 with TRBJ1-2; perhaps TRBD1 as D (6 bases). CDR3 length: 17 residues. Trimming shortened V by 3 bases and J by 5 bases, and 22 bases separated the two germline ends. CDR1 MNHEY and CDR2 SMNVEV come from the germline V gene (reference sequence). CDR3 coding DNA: TGTGCCAGCAGTTTCCGGTCAGGGGCCAGTTGGGGATATGGCTACACCTTC. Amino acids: CASSFRSGASWGYGYTF.

CDR3 coding DNA: TGTGCCAGTAGTATCACGACAGCTTCCTACGAGCAGTACTTC. Translation: CASSITTASYEQYF. The rearrangement joins TRBV19 to TRBJ2-7; D may be TRBD1 (5 bases). The CDR3 has 14 amino acids. Germline values: CDR1 LNHDA, CDR2 SQIVND (reference sequence). Trimming pared 3 bases from V and 1 base from J, leaving 10 bases between. Combining the CDR3 with reference TRBV19 and TRBJ2-7 gives the whole variable domain DGGITQSPKYLFRKEGQNVTLSCEQNLNHDAMYWYRQDPGQGLRLIYYSQIVNDFQKGDIAEGYSVSREKKESFPLTVTSAQKNPTAFYLCASSITTASYEQYFGPGTRLTVT.

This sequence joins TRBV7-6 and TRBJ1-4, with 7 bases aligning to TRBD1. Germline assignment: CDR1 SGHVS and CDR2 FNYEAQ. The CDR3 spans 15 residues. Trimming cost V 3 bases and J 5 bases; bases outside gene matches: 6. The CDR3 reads CASSFSGTENEKLFF. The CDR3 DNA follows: TGTGCCAGCAGCTTCTCCGGGACAGAAAATGAAAAACTGTTTTTT.

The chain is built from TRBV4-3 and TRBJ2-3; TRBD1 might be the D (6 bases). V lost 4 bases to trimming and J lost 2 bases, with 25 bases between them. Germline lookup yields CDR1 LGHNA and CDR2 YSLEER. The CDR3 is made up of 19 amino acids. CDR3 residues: CASSRSYIPGHSITDTQYF. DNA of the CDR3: TGCGCCAGCAGCCGCTCCTATATCCCGGGACATTCGATCACAGATACGCAGTATTTT.

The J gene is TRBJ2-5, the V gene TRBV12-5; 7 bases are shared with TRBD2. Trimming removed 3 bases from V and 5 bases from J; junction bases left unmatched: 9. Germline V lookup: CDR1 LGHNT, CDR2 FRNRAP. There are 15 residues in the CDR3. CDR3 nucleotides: TGTGCTAGTGGTTTATGGCGGGGGATAGAGGAGACCCAGTACTTC. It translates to CASGLWRGIEETQYF.

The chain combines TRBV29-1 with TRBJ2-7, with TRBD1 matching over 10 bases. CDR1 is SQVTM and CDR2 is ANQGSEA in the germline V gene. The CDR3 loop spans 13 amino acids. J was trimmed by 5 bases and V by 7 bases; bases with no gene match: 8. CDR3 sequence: CSGAGTGDHEQYF. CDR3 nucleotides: TGCAGCGGGGCCGGGACAGGGGACCACGAGCAGTACTTC.

The CDR3 DNA is TGTGCCACGTCGGGTGGTGGAGATACGCAGTATTTT. Protein: CATSGGGDTQYF. The gene calls are TRBV7-2 and TRBJ2-3; no clear D. V was trimmed by 10 bases and J by 5 bases, leaving 13 bases between them. The V gene's germline CDR1 is SGHTA and CDR2 FQGNSA. The CDR3 totals 12 residues.

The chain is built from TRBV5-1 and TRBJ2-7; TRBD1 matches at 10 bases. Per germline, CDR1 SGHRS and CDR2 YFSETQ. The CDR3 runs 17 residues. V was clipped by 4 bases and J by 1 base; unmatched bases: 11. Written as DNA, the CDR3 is TGCGCCAGCAGCCAGGTTGCCGGGACAGGGGTTTCCTACGAGCAGTACTTC. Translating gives CASSQVAGTGVSYEQYF.

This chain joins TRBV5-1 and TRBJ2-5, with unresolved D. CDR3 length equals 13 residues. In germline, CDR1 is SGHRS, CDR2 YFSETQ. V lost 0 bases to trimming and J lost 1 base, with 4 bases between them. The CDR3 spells CASSLGSQETQYF. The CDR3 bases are TGCGCCAGCAGCTTGGGCAGCCAAGAGACCCAGTACTTC.

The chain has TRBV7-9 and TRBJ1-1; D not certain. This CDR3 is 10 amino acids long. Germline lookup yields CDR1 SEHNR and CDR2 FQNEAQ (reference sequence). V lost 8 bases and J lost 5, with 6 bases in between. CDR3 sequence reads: CASAETEAFF. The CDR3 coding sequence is TGTGCCAGCGCGGAGACTGAAGCTTTCTTT.

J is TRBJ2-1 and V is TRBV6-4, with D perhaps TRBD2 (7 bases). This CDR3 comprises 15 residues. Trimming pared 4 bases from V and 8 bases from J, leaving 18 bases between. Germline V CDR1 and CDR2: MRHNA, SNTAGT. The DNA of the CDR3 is TGTGCCAGCAGTGCCACGCTAGCGGCAGGGGATGAGCAGTTCTTC. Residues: CASSATLAAGDEQFF.

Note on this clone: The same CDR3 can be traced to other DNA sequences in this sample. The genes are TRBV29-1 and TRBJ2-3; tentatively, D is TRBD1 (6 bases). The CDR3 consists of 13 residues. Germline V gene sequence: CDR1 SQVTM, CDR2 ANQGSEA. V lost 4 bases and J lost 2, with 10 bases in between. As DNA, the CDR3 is TGCAGCGTTGCCAGGGGAAACACAGATACGCAGTATTTT. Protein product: CSVARGNTDTQYF.

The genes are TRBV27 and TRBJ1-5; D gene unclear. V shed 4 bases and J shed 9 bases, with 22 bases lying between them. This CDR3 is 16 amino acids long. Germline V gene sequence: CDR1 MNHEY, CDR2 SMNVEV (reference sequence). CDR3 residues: CASSSMTRGTFGPQHF. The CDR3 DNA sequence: TGTGCCAGCAGTTCAATGACCCGGGGTACCTTTGGGCCCCAGCATTTT.

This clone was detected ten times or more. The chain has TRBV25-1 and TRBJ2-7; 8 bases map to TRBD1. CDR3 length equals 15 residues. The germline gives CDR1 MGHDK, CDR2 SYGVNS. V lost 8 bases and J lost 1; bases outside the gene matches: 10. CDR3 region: CASERRDRGSYEQYF. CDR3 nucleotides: TGTGCCAGCGAAAGAAGAGACAGGGGTTCCTACGAGCAGTACTTC.

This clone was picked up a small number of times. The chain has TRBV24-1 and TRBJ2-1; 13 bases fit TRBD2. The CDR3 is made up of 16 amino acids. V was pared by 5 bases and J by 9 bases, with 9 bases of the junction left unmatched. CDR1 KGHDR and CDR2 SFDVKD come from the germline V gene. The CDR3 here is CATSALRTSGGGEQFF. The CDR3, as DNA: TGTGCCACCAGTGCCCTACGGACTAGCGGGGGTGGTGAGCAGTTCTTC.

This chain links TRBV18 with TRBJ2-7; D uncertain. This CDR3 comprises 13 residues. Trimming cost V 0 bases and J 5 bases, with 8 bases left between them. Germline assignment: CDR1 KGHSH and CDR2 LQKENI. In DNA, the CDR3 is TGTGCCAGCTCACCACCGTCTATCCACGAGCAGTACTTC. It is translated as CASSPPSIHEQYF.

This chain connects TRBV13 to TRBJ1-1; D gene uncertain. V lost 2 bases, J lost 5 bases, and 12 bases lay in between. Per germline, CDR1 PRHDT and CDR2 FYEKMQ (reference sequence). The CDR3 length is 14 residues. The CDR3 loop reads CASSLSQVSTEAFF. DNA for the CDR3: TGTGCCAGCAGCTTAAGTCAGGTTTCGACTGAAGCTTTCTTT.

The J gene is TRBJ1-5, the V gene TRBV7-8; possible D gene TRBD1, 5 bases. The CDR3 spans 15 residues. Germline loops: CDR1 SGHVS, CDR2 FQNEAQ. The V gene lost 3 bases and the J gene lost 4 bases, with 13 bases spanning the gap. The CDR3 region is CASSLIPQGNQPQHF. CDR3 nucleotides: TGTGCCAGCAGCTTGATACCCCAGGGAAATCAGCCCCAGCATTTT.

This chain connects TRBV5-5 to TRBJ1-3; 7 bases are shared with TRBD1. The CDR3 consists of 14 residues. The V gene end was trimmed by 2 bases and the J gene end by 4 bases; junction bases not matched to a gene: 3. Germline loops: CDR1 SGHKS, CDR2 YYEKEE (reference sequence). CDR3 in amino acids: CASSFDRAGNTIYF. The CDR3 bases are TGTGCCAGCAGCTTTGACAGGGCAGGAAACACCATATATTTT.

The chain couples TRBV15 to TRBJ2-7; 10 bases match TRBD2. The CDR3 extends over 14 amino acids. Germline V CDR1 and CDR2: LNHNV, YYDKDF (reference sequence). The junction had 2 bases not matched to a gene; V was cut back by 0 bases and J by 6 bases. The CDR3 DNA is TGTGCCACCAGCAGAGATGCTAGCGGGGGCGAGCAGTACTTC. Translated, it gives CATSRDASGGEQYF. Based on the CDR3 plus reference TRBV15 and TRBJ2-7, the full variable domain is DAMVIQNPRYQVTQFGKPVTLSCSQTLNHNVMYWYQQKSSQAPKLLFHYYDKDFNNEADTPDNFQSRRPNTSFCFLDIRSPGLGDTAMYLCATSRDASGGEQYFGPGTRLTVT.

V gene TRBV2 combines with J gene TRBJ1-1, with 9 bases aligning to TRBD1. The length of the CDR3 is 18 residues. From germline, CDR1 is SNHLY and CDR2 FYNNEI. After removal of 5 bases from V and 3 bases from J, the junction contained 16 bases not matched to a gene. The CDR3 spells CASSPRWDRELWDTEAFF. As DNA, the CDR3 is TGTGCCAGCAGTCCCCGGTGGGACAGGGAATTATGGGACACTGAAGCTTTCTTT.

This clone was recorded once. The CDR3 protein is CARGLTPSGAQYF. The CDR3 DNA is TGTGCCAGGGGCTTGACTCCGTCGGGGGCCCAGTACTTC. The genes are TRBV6-4 and TRBJ2-5; D perhaps matches TRBD2 (6 bases). The CDR3 is 13 amino acids. CDR1 MRHNA and CDR2 SNTAGT come from the germline V gene. The V end was cut by 9 bases, the J end by 9 bases, with 20 bases between.

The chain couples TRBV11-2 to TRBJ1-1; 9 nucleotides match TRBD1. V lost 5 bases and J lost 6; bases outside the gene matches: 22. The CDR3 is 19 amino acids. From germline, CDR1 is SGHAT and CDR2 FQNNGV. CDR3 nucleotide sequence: TGTGCCAGCAGCAAACTACGGCCAGGGACAGGGATCCGCCCCGCTGAAGCTTTCTTT. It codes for CASSKLRPGTGIRPAEAFF.

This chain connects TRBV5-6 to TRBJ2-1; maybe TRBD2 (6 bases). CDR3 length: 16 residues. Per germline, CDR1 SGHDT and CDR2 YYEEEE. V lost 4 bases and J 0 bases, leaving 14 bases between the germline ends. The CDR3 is CASSPNRGSSYNEQFF. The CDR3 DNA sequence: TGTGCCAGCAGCCCGAACCGGGGGAGCTCCTACAATGAGCAGTTCTTC.

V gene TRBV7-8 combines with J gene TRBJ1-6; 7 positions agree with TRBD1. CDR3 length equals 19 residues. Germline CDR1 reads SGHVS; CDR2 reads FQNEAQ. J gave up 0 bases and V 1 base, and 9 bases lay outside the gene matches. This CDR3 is CASSLEGDSYSSYNSPLHF. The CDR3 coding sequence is TGTGCCAGCAGCTTAGAAGGGGACAGCTACAGCTCCTATAATTCACCCCTCCACTTT. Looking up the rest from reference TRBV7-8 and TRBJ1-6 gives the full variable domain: GAGVSQSPRYKVAKRGQDVALRCDPISGHVSLFWYQQALGQGPEFLTYFQNEAQLDKSGLPSDRFFAERPEGSVSTLKIQRTQQEDSAVYLCASSLEGDSYSSYNSPLHFGNGTRLTVT.